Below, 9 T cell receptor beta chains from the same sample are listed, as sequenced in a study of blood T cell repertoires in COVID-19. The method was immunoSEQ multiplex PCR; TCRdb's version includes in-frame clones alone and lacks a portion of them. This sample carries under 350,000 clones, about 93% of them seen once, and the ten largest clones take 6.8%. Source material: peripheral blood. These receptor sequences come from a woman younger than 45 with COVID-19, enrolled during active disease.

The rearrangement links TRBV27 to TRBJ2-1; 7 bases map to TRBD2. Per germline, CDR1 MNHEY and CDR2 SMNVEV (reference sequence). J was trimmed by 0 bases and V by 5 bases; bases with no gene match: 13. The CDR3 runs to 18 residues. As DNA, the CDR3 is TGTGCCAGCAGTCCCCTTGGGTGGCGGGAGAGCTCCTACAATGAGCAGTTCTTC. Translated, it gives CASSPLGWRESSYNEQFF.

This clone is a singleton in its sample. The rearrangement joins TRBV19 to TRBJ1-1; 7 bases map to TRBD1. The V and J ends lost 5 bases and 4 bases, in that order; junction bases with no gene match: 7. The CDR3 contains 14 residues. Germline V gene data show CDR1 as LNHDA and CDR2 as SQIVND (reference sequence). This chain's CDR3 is CASSGQGVVTEAFF. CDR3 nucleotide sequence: TGTGCCAGTAGTGGGCAGGGGGTTGTCACTGAAGCTTTCTTT. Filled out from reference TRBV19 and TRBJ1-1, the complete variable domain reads DGGITQSPKYLFRKEGQNVTLSCEQNLNHDAMYWYRQDPGQGLRLIYYSQIVNDFQKGDIAEGYSVSREKKESFPLTVTSAQKNPTAFYLCASSGQGVVTEAFFGQGTRLTVV.

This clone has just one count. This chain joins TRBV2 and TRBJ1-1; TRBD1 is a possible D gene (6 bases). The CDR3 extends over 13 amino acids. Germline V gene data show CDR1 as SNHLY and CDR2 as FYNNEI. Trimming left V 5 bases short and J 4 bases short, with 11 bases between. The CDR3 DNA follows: TGTGCCAGCAGTCAGGGGTTGGGCACTGAAGCTTTCTTT. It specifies CASSQGLGTEAFF.

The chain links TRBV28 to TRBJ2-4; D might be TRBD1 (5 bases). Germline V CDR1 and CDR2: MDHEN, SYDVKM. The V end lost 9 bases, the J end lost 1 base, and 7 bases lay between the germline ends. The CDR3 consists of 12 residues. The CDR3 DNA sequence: TGTGCCAGTTGGGGCGCCAAAAACATTCAGTACTTC. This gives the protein CASWGAKNIQYF.

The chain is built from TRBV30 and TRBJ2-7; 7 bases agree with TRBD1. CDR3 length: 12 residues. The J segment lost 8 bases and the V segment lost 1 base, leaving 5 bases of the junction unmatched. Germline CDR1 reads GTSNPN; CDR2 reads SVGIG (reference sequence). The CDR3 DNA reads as TGTGCCTGGAGTGAAGAGGGGGCGAAGCAGTACTTC. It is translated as CAWSEEGAKQYF. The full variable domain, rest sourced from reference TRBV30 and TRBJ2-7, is SQTIHQWPATLVQPVGSPLSLECTVEGTSNPNLYWYRQAAGRGLQLLFYSVGIGQISSEVPQNLSASRPQDRQFILSSKKLLLSDSGFYLCAWSEEGAKQYFGPGTRLTVT.

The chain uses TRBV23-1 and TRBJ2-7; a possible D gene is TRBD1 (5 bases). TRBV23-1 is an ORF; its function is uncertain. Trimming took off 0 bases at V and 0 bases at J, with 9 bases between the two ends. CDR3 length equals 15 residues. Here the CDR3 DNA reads TGCGCCAGCAGTCAATCACACAGGTACTCCTACGAGCAGTACTTC. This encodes CASSQSHRYSYEQYF.

The CDR3 loop reads CASSMPWDRYYGYTF. For the CDR3, the DNA is TGTGCCAGTAGTATGCCCTGGGACAGATACTATGGCTACACCTTC. This chain joins TRBV19 and TRBJ1-2, with 7 bases identical to TRBD1. J gave up 3 bases and V 3 bases, and 7 bases lay outside the gene matches. The CDR3 is made up of 15 amino acids. The germline V gene encodes CDR1 LNHDA and CDR2 SQIVND (reference sequence).

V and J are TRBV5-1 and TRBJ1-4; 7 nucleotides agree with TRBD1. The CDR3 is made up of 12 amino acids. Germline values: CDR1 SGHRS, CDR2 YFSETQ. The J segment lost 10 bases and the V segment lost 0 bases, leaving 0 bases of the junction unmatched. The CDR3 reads CASSLGQGKLFF. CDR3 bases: TGCGCCAGCAGCTTGGGACAGGGAAAACTGTTTTTT.

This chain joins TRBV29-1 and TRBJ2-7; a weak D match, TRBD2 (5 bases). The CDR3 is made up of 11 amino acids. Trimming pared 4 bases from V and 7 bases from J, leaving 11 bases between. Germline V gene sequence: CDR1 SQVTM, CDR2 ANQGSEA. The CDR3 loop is CSVVIGGEQYF. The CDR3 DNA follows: TGCAGCGTTGTGATCGGCGGGGAGCAGTACTTC.